The source of this TCR beta chain is a study of T cells in Graves' hyperthyroidism and ophthalmopathy. Inclusive of both ends, the CDR3 amounts to 13 amino acids. Germline V gene lookup returns CDR1 SGHVS and CDR2 FQNEAQ. Notes on this clonotype: Its antigen is unidentified. As the CDR3 is not closed by the conserved phenylalanine or tryptophan, this likely results from a read error. The DNA is left out, because the CDR3 cannot be placed on it with certainty; the CDR3 is given as TCRdb lists it.

Whole-study results and caveats: The majority of expanded thyroid clonotypes above 0.001 also appeared in blood.

TCR beta CDR3 sequences were amplified from RNA transcripts. A set of HTBI primers served as the primers for a first-round RT-PCR of the TCR CDR3. One entry per CDR3 protein, called by TCRdb with MiXCR from the multiplex PCR reads. The table lists more than 500,000 distinct CDR3 sequences, under 60% of them singletons. The chain has TRBV7-8 and TRBJ2-5; the DNA was not used to check the table's D call, TRBD2. Sequencing used peripheral blood or thyroid tissue (not recorded which). The sequence came from an adult woman with Graves' disease, either hyperthyroidism or ophthalmopathy (not recorded which). The chain's CDR3 is CASSPRTGMGLAG.